Here is one T cell receptor (beta chain) with its context. Its antigen is not known. This sample was taken from a study of T cells in pancreatic ductal adenocarcinoma. The study, taken as a whole, reports: Compared with tumor, blood showed more total productive templates and 6.5 to 10-fold more clonotypes. Tumor-versus-blood clonality comparisons may be biased toward lower tumor diversity.

This table comes from immunoSEQ multiplex PCR, and its TCRdb copy is limited to in-frame clones, with some not included. The table has more than 85,000 clones, 90% to 95% seen once; the top ten hold 3.1%. The selected patients with pancreatic ductal adenocarcinoma had surgery but no neoadjuvant therapy. CDR3 length: 15 amino acids. Trimming stripped 2 bases from V and 5 bases from J, with 15 bases between. The V gene's germline CDR1 is SGHNT and CDR2 YYREEE (reference sequence). J is TRBJ2-3 and V is TRBV5-4, with D tentatively TRBD2 (6 bases). The sample was PBMCs. This clonotype originated in a human donor with pancreatic ductal adenocarcinoma. CDR3: CASSFGGAREDTQYF. The CDR3 coding sequence is TGTGCCAGCAGCTTCGGCGGGGCGCGAGAAGATACGCAGTATTTT.